The entry below gives a single T cell receptor beta chain sequence along with its context. Its antigen is unknown. No clone much larger than this one lies a single base away; base qualities are absent. The entry originates in a study of Ad26.COV2.S vaccination and SARS-CoV-2 variants (dated by TCRdb to the early 2020s). Regarding the study in general: Donors in the vaccine arm were drawn from COV1001, a multicentre, randomized, double-blind, placebo-controlled phase I-IIa trial testing Ad26.COV2.S in healthy adults. A total of around 32 samples were included in the TCR-sequenced set, comprising around 19 Ad26.COV2.S vaccine recipients, 5 placebo recipients and 8 SARS-CoV-2 convalescent individuals. Participants in the trial were split at random into five groups of five each, receiving low-dose or high-dose Ad26.COV2.S once or twice, or else placebo on both occasions. TCRbeta repertoire sequencing served as the tool for gauging how specific and how broad the SARS-CoV-2-reactive T cell receptors were following Ad26.COV2.S vaccination. Investigators remained blinded to trial group allocation during experiments and outcome assessment. Ad26.COV2.S was administered intramuscularly at a dose of 5x10^10 or 1x10^11 viral particles, either as one shot or as two shots given 56 days apart.

The study at large found these results: Substantial breadth of spike-specific CD8+ and CD4+ T cell responses was reported after vaccination. Vaccine and placebo recipients had comparable non-spike TCR breadth, which fits with the vaccine containing only spike. Ad26.COV2.S recipients had higher spike-specific TCR breadth than placebo recipients (P = 0.0014). The study lacked the statistical power to compare responses across vaccine doses or regimens. It was noted by the authors that total T cell responses may have been underestimated by the TCR breadth and depth analyses.

The label giving this sample's treatment or condition can be read as: roughly 19 received Ad26.COV2.S at low or high dose, single or two shots; 5 received placebo; per-sample allocation not given. For vaccine and placebo recipients, the sequenced repertoires came from samples collected on day 63 after the first injection. In Cohort 1b, 25 adults aged 18-55 years were enrolled at a single site in Boston, USA, between 29 July and 7 August 2020. As a vaccine, Ad26.COV2.S was a replication-incompetent adenovirus type 26 vector that expressed a prefusion-stabilized SARS-CoV-2 spike protein derived from the original Wuhan strain. The immunoSEQ Assay was used to sequence TCRbeta CDR3 regions. After extraction, genomic DNA underwent amplification by bias-controlled multiplex PCR, followed by high-throughput sequencing. Per the original workflow: To quantify the absolute abundance of every unique TCRbeta CDR3 region, sequences were collapsed and filtered. T cell fraction was estimated by normalizing TCRbeta template counts to usable DNA, which was measured by amplifying reference genes present in all nucleated cells. Repertoire TCRs were annotated as SARS-CoV-2-specific when V gene, CDR3 amino acid sequence and J gene were exactly matched to a known reactive TCR set. MIRA supplied the reference SARS-CoV-2 TCR set, which was filtered for enrichment in COVID-19-positive ImmuneCODE repertoires so that public or cross-reactive TCRs were removed. Using the MIRA antigens, annotated TCRs were further analysed by specific ORF or by position within an ORF. Breadth was defined as annotated unique rearrangements over total unique productive rearrangements; depth was the summed frequency of those rearrangements. Two-sided Wilcoxon rank-sum tests were used to compare TCR breadth between groups. TCRdb obtained this table from immuneACCESS and retained in-frame rearrangements with V and J assigned. These tables miss some clones; where compared with another copy, unresolved V genes account for less than half of the shortfall, and the remainder is unexplained. That table gives V, J and clone size, and the DNA gave D and trimming. Counted in this sample were under 400,000 clones; 87% of them appeared once. The top ten clones comprise roughly 3.1% of the sample.

V is trimmed back by 4 bases and J by 4 bases, and the junction contains 5 bases that no gene match accounts for. The CDR3 spans 15 residues, from the cysteine through the phenylalanine. The CDR3 DNA has 45 bases and is translated from base 1. CDR1 and CDR2 are read off the germline V gene as SGHTA and FQGNSA. This sequence originates from a person between 18 and 59 years old who received the Ad26.COV2.S COVID-19 vaccine or a placebo. This sample comprised peripheral blood, obtained in a trial of Ad26.COV2.S vaccine versus placebo. The V and J genes are TRBV7-2 and TRBJ2-3, with 10 bases aligning to TRBD2. The CDR3 amino acid sequence is: CASSSRTSGADTQYF. The sequenced DNA: TGTGCCAGCAGCTCACGGACTAGCGGAGCAGATACGCAGTATTTT. Joined to the reference TRBV7-2 and TRBJ2-3 proteins, this CDR3 gives the full variable domain: GAGVSQSPSNKVTEKGKDVELRCDPISGHTALYWYRQSLGQGLEFLIYFQGNSAPDKSGLPSDRFSAERTGGSVSTLTIQRTQQEDSAVYLCASSSRTSGADTQYFGPGTRLTVL.